Sequencing of this T cell receptor (beta chain) was carried out in a study of T cell responses to AZD1222 COVID-19 vaccine. Some second doses came at about 4 weeks and others at about 12 weeks; these were pooled. On this clone: The antigen is unknown.

Study outcomes and limitations: Only 6 or 7 people who got AZD1222 tested seropositive at baseline. Clonal diversity was possibly underestimated, and white British individuals and females predominated among donors.

Clones were read by immunoSEQ multiplex PCR, and TCRdb kept only the in-frame ones, dropping some. The profile shows 150,000 to 200,000 clones, just over 90% of them singletons. V dropped 2 bases and J dropped 1 base, with 8 bases sitting between them. Germline-derived CDR1 and CDR2 are SEHNR and FQNEAQ (reference sequence). The CDR3 totals 14 residues. The chain employs TRBV7-9 and TRBJ2-5; unclear D gene. Sequenced here: peripheral blood, sampled 28 days after the second AZD1222 dose. The sequence came from an adult who received the AZD1222 COVID-19 vaccine. CDR3 sequence: CASSLKGAQETQYF. The CDR3 region has the DNA TGTGCCAGCAGCTTAAAGGGCGCCCAAGAGACCCAGTACTTC.